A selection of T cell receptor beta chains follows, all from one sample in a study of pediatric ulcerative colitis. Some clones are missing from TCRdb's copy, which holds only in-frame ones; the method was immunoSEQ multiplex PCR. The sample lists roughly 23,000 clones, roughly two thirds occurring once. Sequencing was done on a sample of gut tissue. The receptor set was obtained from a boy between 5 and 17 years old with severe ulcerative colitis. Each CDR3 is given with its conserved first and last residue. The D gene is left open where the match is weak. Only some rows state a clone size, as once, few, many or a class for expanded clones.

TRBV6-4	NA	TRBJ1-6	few	CASREGGVGSPLHF	TGTGCCAGCAGAGAGGGAGGCGTGGGTTCACCCCTCCACTTT
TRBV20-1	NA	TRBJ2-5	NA	CSASIETQYF	TGCAGTGCTAGCATCGAGACCCAGTACTTC
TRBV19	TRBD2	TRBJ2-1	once	CASRRDSGGSLNEQFF	TGTGCCAGTAGACGCGACAGCGGGGGTAGTCTCAATGAGCAGTTCTTC
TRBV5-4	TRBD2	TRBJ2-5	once	CASSATSGGQGAQYF	TGTGCCAGCAGCGCGACTAGCGGGGGCCAGGGGGCCCAGTACTTC
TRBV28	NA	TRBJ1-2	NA	CASSLSSPRGYTF	TGTGCCAGCAGCTTGTCTAGTCCTCGAGGCTACACCTTC
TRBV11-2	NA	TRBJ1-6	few	CASSLGPHSSPLHF	TGTGCCAGCAGCTTAGGACCCCATTCCTCACCCCTCCACTTT
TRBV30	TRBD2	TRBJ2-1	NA	CAWSSDTGGTKIF	TGTGCCTGGAGTTCTGACACCGGCGGGACTAAGATCTTC
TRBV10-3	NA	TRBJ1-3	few	CAISPQPGSGNTIYF	TGTGCCATCAGTCCCCAACCCGGGTCGGGAAACACCATATATTTT
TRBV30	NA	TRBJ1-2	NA	CAWTLSSGYYGYTF	TGTGCCTGGACCCTCAGTTCGGGCTACTATGGCTACACCTTC
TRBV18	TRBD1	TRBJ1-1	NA	CASSPGQWTTEAFF	TGTGCCAGCTCACCGGGACAGTGGACCACTGAAGCTTTCTTT
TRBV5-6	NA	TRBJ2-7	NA	CASSIQLSYSYEQYF	TGTGCCAGCAGTATCCAGTTGTCGTACTCCTACGAGCAGTACTTC
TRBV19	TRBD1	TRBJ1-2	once	CASSSSGGIYGYTF	TGTGCCAGTAGTTCATCAGGGGGCATCTATGGCTACACCTTC
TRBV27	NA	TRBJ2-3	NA	CAIKDRKDTQYF	TGTGCCATCAAGGACCGTAAAGATACGCAGTATTTT
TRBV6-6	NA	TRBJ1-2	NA	CASSHLGSGGYTF	TGTGCCAGCAGCCACTTGGGGTCTGGGGGCTACACCTTC
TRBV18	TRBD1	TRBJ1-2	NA	CASSPQDGTVSANYGYTF	TGTGCCAGCTCACCACAGGACGGGACAGTCTCCGCTAACTATGGCTACACCTTC